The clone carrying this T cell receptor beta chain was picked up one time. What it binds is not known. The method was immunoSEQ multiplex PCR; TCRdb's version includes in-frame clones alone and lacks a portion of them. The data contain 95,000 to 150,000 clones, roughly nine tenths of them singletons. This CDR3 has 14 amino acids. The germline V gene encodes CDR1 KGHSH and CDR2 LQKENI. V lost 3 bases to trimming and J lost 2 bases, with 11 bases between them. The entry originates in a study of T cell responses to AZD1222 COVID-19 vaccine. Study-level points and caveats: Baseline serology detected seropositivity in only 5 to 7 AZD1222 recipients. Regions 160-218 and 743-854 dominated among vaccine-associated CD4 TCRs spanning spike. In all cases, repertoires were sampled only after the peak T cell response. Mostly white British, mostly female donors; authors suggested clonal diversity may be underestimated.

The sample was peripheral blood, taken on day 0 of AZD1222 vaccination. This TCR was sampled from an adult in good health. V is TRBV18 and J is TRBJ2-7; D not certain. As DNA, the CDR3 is TGTGCCAGCTCACCGGGTGGGCACCCCTACGAGCAGTACTTC. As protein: CASSPGGHPYEQYF.